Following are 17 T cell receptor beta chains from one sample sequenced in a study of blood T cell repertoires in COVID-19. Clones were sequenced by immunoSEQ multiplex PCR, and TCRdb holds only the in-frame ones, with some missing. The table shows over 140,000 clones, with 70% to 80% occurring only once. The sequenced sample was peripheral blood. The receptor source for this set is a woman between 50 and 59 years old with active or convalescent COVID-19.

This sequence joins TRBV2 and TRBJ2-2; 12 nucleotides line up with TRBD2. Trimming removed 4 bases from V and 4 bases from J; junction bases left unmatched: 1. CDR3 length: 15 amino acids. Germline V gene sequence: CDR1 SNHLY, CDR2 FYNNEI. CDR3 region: CASSATSGGTGELFF. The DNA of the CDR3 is TGTGCCAGCAGTGCGACTAGCGGGGGCACCGGGGAGCTGTTTTTT. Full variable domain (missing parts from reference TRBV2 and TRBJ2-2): EPEVTQTPSHQVTQMGQEVILRCVPISNHLYFYWYRQILGQKVEFLVSFYNNEISEKSEIFDDQFSVERPDGSNFTLKIRSTKLEDSAMYFCASSATSGGTGELFFGEGSRLTVL.

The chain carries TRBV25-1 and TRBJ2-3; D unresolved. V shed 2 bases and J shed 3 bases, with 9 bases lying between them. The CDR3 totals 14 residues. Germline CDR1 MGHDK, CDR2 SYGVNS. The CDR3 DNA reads TGTGCCAGCAGTGAAGGTCCGGTGACAGATACGCAGTATTTT. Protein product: CASSEGPVTDTQYF.

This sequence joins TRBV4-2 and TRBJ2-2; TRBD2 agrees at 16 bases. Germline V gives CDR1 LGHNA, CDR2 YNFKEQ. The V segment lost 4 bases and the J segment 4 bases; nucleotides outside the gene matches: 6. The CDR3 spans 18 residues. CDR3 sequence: CASSRGTSGGVGTGELFF. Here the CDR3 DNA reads TGTGCCAGCAGCCGTGGGACTAGCGGGGGGGTCGGCACCGGGGAGCTGTTTTTT.

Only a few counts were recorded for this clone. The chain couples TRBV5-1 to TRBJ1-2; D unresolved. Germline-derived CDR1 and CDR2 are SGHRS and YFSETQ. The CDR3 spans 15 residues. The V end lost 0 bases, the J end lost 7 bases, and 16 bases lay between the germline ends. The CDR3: CASSLEAAEQGGYTF. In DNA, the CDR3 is TGCGCCAGCAGCTTGGAGGCGGCGGAACAAGGTGGCTACACCTTC.

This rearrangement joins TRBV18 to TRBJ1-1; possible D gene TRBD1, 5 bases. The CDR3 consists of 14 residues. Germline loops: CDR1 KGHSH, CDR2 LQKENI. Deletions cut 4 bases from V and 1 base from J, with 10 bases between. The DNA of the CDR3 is TGTGCCAGCTCACGGCGGGACCGGAACACTGAAGCTTTCTTT. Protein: CASSRRDRNTEAFF.

The CDR3 reads CASSQTSTGELFF. In nucleotides, the CDR3 is TGTGCCAGCAGCCAAACGAGCACCGGGGAGCTGTTTTTT. The gene calls are TRBV14 and TRBJ2-2; D call uncertain. Per germline, CDR1 SGHDN and CDR2 FVKESK. Between the trimmed V and J ends, which lost 2 bases and 4 bases, there was a span of 5 bases. This CDR3 region has 13 residues.

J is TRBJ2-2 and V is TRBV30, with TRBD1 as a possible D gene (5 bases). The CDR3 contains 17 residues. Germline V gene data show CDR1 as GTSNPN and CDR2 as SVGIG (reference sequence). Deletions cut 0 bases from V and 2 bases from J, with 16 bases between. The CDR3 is CAWSVRGRLPNTGELFF. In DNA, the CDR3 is TGTGCCTGGAGTGTAAGGGGCCGGCTCCCCAACACCGGGGAGCTGTTTTTT. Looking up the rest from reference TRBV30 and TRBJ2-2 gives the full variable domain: SQTIHQWPATLVQPVGSPLSLECTVEGTSNPNLYWYRQAAGRGLQLLFYSVGIGQISSEVPQNLSASRPQDRQFILSSKKLLLSDSGFYLCAWSVRGRLPNTGELFFGEGSRLTVL.

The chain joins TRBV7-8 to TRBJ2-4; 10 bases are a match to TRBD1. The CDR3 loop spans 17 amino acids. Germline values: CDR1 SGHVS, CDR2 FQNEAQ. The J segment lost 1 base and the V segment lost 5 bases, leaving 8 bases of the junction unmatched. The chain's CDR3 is CASSNTTGGLAKNIQYF. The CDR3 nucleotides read TGTGCCAGCAGCAACACGACAGGGGGCTTGGCCAAAAACATTCAGTACTTC.

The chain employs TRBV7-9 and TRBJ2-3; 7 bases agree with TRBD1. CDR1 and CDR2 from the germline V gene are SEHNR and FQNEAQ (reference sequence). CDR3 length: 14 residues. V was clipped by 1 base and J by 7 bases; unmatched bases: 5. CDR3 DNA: TGTGCCAGCAGCTTAGACCAGGGGGAAAATACGCAGTATTTT. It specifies CASSLDQGENTQYF.

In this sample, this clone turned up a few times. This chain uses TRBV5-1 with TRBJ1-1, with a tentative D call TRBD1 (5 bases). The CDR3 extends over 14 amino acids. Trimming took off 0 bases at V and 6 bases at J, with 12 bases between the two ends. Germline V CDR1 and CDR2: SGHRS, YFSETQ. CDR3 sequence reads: CASSLAGRGPEAFF. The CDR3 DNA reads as TGCGCCAGCAGCTTGGCCGGGAGGGGTCCTGAAGCTTTCTTT.

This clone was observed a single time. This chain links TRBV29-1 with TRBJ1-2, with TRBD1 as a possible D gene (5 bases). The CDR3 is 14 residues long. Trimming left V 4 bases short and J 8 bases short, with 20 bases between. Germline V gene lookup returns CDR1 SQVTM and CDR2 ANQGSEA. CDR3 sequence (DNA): TGCAGCGTTGTTCCCAGCAGGGCCGTCGGAGGCTACACCTTC. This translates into CSVVPSRAVGGYTF.

In DNA form, the CDR3 reads TGTGCCAGCAGCTTAGAAGGTAGCGGGAGGGACAATGAGCAGTTCTTC. This encodes CASSLEGSGRDNEQFF. The genes are TRBV7-2 and TRBJ2-1; 11 positions agree with TRBD2. This CDR3 is built from 16 residues. The germline gives CDR1 SGHTA, CDR2 FQGNSA. The junction had 4 bases not matched to a gene; V was cut back by 1 base and J by 5 bases. The complete variable domain, with remaining parts taken from reference TRBV7-2 and TRBJ2-1, reads GAGVSQSPSNKVTEKGKDVELRCDPISGHTALYWYRQSLGQGLEFLIYFQGNSAPDKSGLPSDRFSAERTGGSVSTLTIQRTQQEDSAVYLCASSLEGSGRDNEQFFGPGTRLTVL.

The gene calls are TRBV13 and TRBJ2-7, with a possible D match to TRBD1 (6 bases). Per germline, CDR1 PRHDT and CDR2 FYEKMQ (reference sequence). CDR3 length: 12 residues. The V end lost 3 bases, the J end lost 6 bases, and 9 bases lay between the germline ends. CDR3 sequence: CASSFNRVEQYF. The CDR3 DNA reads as TGTGCCAGCAGCTTCAACAGGGTCGAGCAGTACTTC.

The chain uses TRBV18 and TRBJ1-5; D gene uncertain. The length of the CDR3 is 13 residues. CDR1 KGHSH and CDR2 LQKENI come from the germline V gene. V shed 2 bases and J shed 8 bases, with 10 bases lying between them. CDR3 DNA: TGTGCCAGCTCACCAGGGCACGGCGAGCCCCAGCATTTT. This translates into CASSPGHGEPQHF.

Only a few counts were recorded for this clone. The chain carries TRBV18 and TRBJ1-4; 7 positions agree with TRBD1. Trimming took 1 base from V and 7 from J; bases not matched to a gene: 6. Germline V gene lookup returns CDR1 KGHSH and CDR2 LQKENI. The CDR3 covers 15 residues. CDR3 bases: TGTGCCAGCTCACCACAAGGGGGCGCCGGTGAAAAACTGTTTTTT. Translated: CASSPQGGAGEKLFF.

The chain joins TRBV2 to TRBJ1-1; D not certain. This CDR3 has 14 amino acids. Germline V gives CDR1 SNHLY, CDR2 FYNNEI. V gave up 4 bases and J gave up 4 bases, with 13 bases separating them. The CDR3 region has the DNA TGTGCCAGCAGTGTTCAGTTGTCCAGCACTGAAGCTTTCTTT. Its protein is CASSVQLSSTEAFF.

This CDR3 reads CASGLTGPQETQYF. In DNA, the CDR3 is TGTGCTAGTGGTCTCACAGGACCCCAAGAGACCCAGTACTTC. This sequence joins TRBV12-5 and TRBJ2-5, with TRBD1 as a possible D gene (5 bases). Germline assignment: CDR1 LGHNT and CDR2 FRNRAP. Between the trimmed V and J ends, which lost 5 bases and 1 base, there was a span of 11 bases. The CDR3 spans 14 residues.